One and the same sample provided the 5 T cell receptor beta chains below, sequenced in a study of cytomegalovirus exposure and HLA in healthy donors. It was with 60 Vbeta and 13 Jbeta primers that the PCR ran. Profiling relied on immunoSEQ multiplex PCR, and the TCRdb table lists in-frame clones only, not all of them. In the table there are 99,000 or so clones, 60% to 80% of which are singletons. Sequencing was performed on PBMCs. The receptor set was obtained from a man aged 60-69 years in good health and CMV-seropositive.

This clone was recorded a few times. The CDR3 loop is CASSFRGSGANVLTF. CDR3 coding DNA: TGTGCCAGCAGCTTTCGCGGGTCTGGGGCCAACGTCCTGACTTTC. The V call is TRBV7-9, the J call TRBJ2-6; D might be TRBD2 (5 bases). The CDR3 spans 15 residues. V was trimmed by 3 bases and J by 1 base, leaving 7 bases between them. Per germline, CDR1 SEHNR and CDR2 FQNEAQ (reference sequence).

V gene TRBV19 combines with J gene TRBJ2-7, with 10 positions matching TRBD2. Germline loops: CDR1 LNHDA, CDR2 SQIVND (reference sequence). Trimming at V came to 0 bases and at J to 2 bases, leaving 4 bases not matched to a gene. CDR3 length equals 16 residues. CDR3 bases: TGTGCCAGTAGTATAGATTTAGCGGGGGGACCCTACGAGCAGTACTTC. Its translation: CASSIDLAGGPYEQYF.

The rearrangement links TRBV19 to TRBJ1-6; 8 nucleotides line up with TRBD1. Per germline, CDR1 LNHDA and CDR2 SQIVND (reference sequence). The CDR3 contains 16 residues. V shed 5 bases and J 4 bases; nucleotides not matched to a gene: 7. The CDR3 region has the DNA TGTGCCAGTAGTTTAATCGGGACAGGATATAATTCACCCCTCCACTTT. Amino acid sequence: CASSLIGTGYNSPLHF.

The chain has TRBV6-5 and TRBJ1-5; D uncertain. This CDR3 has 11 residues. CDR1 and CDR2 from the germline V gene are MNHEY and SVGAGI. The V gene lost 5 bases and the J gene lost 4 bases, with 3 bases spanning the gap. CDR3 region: CASSPNQPQHF. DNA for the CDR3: TGTGCCAGCAGTCCTAATCAGCCCCAGCATTTT.

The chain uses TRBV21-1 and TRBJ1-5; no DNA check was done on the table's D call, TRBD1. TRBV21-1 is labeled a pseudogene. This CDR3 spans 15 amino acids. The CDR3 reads CAPRDTKKNNQPQHF. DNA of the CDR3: TGTGCCCCCCGGGACACCAAAAAGAACAATCAGCCCCAGCATTTT.